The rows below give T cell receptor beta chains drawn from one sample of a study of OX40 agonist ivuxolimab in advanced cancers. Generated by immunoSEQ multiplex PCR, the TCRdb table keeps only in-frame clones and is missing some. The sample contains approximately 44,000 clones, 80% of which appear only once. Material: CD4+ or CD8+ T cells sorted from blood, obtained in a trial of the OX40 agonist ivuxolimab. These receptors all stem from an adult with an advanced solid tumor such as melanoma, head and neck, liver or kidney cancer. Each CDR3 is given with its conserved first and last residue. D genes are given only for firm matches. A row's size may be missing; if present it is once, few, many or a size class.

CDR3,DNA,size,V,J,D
CASSRTSGSTDTQYF,TGTGCCAGCAGTAGGACTAGCGGGTCTACAGATACGCAGTATTTT,-,TRBV2,TRBJ2-3,TRBD2
CASSQDVGSPYGYTF,TGCGCCAGCAGCCAAGATGTTGGGTCTCCCTATGGCTACACCTTC,-,TRBV4-1,TRBJ1-2,-
CASSEEGALPSSYNSPLHF,TGTGCCAGCAGTGAAGAGGGGGCTCTACCGAGCTCCTATAATTCACCCCTCCACTTT,-,TRBV6-1,TRBJ1-6,TRBD1
CASSEAGIRGEQFF,TGTGCCAGCAGTGAAGCCGGGATCAGGGGTGAGCAGTTCTTC,-,TRBV6-1,TRBJ2-1,-
CASSLGWGDGNTIYF,TGTGCCAGCAGCTTAGGGTGGGGGGATGGAAACACCATATATTTT,-,TRBV7-8,TRBJ1-3,-
CASSLGVQDEKLFF,TGTGCCAGCAGCTTAGGGGTACAGGATGAAAAACTGTTTTTT,-,TRBV7-9,TRBJ1-4,-
CASSFLGGAFF,TGTGCCAGCAGCTTTCTAGGTGGGGCTTTCTTT,-,TRBV7-2,TRBJ1-1,-
CASSRDRVGELFF,TGTGCCAGCTCGAGGGACAGGGTCGGGGAGCTGTTTTTT,few,TRBV18,TRBJ2-2,TRBD1
CASTITGSSGNTIYF,TGTGCCAGTACTATTACAGGGTCCTCTGGAAACACCATATATTTT,once,TRBV19,TRBJ1-3,-
CASNRQGGTDTQYF,TGTGCCAGCAACCGACAGGGGGGCACAGATACGCAGTATTTT,once,TRBV14,TRBJ2-3,TRBD1
CGGNTEAFF,TGTGGTGGGAACACTGAAGCTTTCTTT,medium-sized,TRBV5-3,TRBJ1-1,-
CASSQVGTLYNEQFF,TGCGCCAGCAGCCAAGTCGGGACTTTGTACAATGAGCAGTTCTTC,few,TRBV4-3,TRBJ2-1,-
CASSLNLVGYGYTF,TGTGCCAGCAGTTTAAATCTGGTAGGCTATGGCTACACCTTC,-,TRBV27,TRBJ1-2,-
CAWGTGYEQYF,TGTGCCTGGGGGACAGGCTACGAGCAGTACTTC,-,TRBV30,TRBJ2-7,TRBD1
CSVGTVGGELFF,TGCAGCGTTGGGACAGTTGGCGGGGAGCTGTTTTTT,-,TRBV29-1,TRBJ2-2,-
CASSAITGVREKLFF,TGTGCCAGCAGCGCCATAACAGGGGTGAGGGAAAAACTGTTTTTT,-,TRBV9,TRBJ1-4,TRBD1
CASSRQGYGYTF,TGTGCCAGCAGCCGACAGGGCTATGGCTACACCTTC,-,TRBV6-1,TRBJ1-2,TRBD1
CASSLSGITDTQYF,TGTGCCAGCAGTTTATCGGGGATCACAGATACGCAGTATTTT,-,TRBV28,TRBJ2-3,-
CASSPVGGRYNEQFF,TGTGCCAGCAGCCCCGTCGGGGGCAGGTACAATGAGCAGTTCTTC,-,TRBV13,TRBJ2-1,-
CASSTDRSSYEQYF,TGTGCCAGCAGTACGGACAGGAGCTCCTACGAGCAGTACTTC,-,TRBV2,TRBJ2-7,TRBD1
CAWSTWGNQPQHF,TGTGCCTGGAGTACCTGGGGCAATCAGCCCCAGCATTTT,-,TRBV30,TRBJ1-5,-
CASIEGYRGAYNEQFF,TGTGCCAGCATTGAGGGCTATCGGGGTGCCTACAATGAGCAGTTCTTC,-,TRBV28,TRBJ2-1,-
CASRVANSYEQYF,TGTGCCAGCAGGGTAGCAAACTCCTACGAGCAGTACTTC,-,TRBV6-5,TRBJ2-7,-
CASSPGESEQFF,TGTGCCAGCAGCCCGGGGGAGAGTGAGCAGTTCTTC,-,TRBV5-4,TRBJ2-1,-
CSVEGLGLVGTDTQYF,TGCAGCGTTGAAGGGTTAGGACTAGTCGGCACAGATACGCAGTATTTT,-,TRBV29-1,TRBJ2-3,TRBD2
CASSSSGGPETQYF,TGTGCCAGCAGTTCATCTGGGGGCCCGGAGACCCAGTACTTC,-,TRBV28,TRBJ2-5,-
CASSPGTTTGELFF,TGTGCCAGCAGCCCAGGGACGACGACCGGGGAGCTGTTTTTT,-,TRBV11-3,TRBJ2-2,-
CASSPRQGAYGYTF,TGTGCCAGCAGCCCGCGACAGGGGGCATATGGCTACACCTTC,-,TRBV7-2,TRBJ1-2,TRBD1
CASSLGETPNQPQHF,TGTGCCAGCAGCTTGGGGGAGACACCGAATCAGCCCCAGCATTTT,-,TRBV5-4,TRBJ1-5,-
CASSSGTGVWYEQYF,TGCGCCAGCAGCTCAGGGACAGGGGTGTGGTACGAGCAGTACTTC,-,TRBV5-1,TRBJ2-7,TRBD1
CASSLEGGSNTDTQYF,TGTGCCAGCAGCTTGGAGGGCGGGAGCAACACAGATACGCAGTATTTT,-,TRBV5-4,TRBJ2-3,TRBD2
CAISPGSEQPQHF,TGTGCCATCAGCCCAGGGTCAGAACAGCCCCAGCATTTT,-,TRBV10-3,TRBJ1-5,-
CASSETGGVGQPQHF,TGTGCCAGCAGTGAGACAGGGGGCGTGGGTCAGCCCCAGCATTTT,-,TRBV6-1,TRBJ1-5,TRBD1
CSVWTGSSYEQYF,TGCAGCGTTTGGACAGGGAGCTCCTACGAGCAGTACTTC,-,TRBV29-1,TRBJ2-7,TRBD1
CASSFYGTSGAYEQYF,TGTGCCAGCTCATTTTACGGGACTAGCGGAGCCTACGAGCAGTACTTC,once,TRBV18,TRBJ2-7,TRBD2
CAISDDGGPQNYGYTF,TGTGCCATCAGTGACGATGGGGGACCACAGAACTATGGCTACACCTTC,few,TRBV10-3,TRBJ1-2,-